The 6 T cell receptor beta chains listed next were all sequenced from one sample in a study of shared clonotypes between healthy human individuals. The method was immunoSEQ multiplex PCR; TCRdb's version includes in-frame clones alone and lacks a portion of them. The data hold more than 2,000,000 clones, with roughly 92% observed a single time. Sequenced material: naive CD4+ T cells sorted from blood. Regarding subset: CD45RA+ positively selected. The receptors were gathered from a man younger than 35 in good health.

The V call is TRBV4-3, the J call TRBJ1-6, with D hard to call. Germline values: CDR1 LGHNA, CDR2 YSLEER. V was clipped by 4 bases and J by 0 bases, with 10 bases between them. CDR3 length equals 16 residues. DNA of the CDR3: TGCGCCAGCAGCCCCTCAAAGAACTCCTATAATTCACCCCTCCACTTT. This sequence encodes CASSPSKNSYNSPLHF.

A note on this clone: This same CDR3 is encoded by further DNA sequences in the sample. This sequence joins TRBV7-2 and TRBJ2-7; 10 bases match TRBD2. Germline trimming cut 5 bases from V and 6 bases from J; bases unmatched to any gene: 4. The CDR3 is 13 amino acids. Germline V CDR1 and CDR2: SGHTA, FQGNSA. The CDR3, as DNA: TGTGCCAGCAGCCGGACTAGCGGAAGCGAGCAGTACTTC. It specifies CASSRTSGSEQYF.

CDR3 sequence reads: CASSASTGNTIYF. The DNA of the CDR3 is TGTGCCAGCAGTGCCTCAACTGGAAACACCATATATTTT. The rearrangement joins TRBV6-1 to TRBJ1-3; D gene unclear. V was pared by 4 bases and J by 2 bases, with 6 bases between. Per the germline V gene, CDR1 is MNHNS and CDR2 is SASEGT. The CDR3 runs 13 residues.

Written as DNA, the CDR3 is TGTGCCAGCAGCTTGTCCGGGGAAGGTACAGATACGCAGTATTTT. Its protein is CASSLSGEGTDTQYF. The V and J genes are TRBV5-6 and TRBJ2-3; D possibly corresponds to TRBD2 (5 bases). Per germline, CDR1 SGHDT and CDR2 YYEEEE. Between the trimmed V and J ends, which lost 1 base and 3 bases, there was a span of 12 bases. The CDR3 has 15 residues.

CDR3 nucleotide sequence: TGCGCCAGCAGCCAAGGCGGGGGGGATCAGCCCCAGCATTTT. This sequence encodes CASSQGGGDQPQHF. The chain joins TRBV4-3 to TRBJ1-5, with D possibly TRBD1 on 5 matching bases. V was pared by 1 base and J by 5 bases, with 9 bases between. Germline V gene sequence: CDR1 LGHNA, CDR2 YSLEER. This CDR3 has 14 residues.

CDR3 amino acids: CASSLGALGNTEAFF. CDR3 DNA sequence: TGCGCCAGCAGCTTGGGTGCCCTCGGGAACACTGAAGCTTTCTTT. The chain combines TRBV5-1 with TRBJ1-1; D is ambiguous. Germline CDR1 SGHRS, CDR2 YFSETQ. V was shortened by 0 bases and J by 1 base, with 10 bases between the two germline ends. There are 15 residues in the CDR3.